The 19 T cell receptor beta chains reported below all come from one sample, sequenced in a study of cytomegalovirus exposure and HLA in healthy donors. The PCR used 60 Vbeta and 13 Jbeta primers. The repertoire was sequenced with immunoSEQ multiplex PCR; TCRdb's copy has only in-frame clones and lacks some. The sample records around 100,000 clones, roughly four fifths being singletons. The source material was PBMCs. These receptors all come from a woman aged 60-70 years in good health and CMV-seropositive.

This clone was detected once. This CDR3 is CASSRATGYEQYF. The CDR3 DNA reads as TGCGCCAGCAGCCGCGCGACAGGGTACGAGCAGTACTTC. The J gene is TRBJ2-7, the V gene TRBV5-1, with 7 bases fitting TRBD1. The length of the CDR3 is 13 residues. Trimming cost V 4 bases and J 4 bases; bases outside gene matches: 5. Looked up from germline, CDR1 is SGHRS and CDR2 is YFSETQ.

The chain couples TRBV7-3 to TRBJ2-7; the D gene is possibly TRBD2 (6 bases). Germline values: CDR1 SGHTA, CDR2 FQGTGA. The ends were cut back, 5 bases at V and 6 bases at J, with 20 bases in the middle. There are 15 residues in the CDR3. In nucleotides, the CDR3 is TGTGCCAGCAGCGGGGGACTTCGGCAAGGGGCCGAGCAGTACTTC. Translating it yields CASSGGLRQGAEQYF.

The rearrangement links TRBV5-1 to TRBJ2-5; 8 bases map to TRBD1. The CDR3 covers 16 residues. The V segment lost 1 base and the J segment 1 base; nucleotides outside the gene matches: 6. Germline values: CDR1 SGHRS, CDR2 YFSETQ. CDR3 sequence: CASSLLDREFQETQYF. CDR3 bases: TGCGCCAGCAGCTTGTTGGACAGGGAATTCCAAGAGACCCAGTACTTC. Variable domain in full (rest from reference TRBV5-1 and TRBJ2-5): KAGVTQTPRYLIKTRGQQVTLSCSPISGHRSVSWYQQTPGQGLQFLFEYFSETQRNKGNFPGRFSGRQFSNSRSEMNVSTLELGDSALYLCASSLLDREFQETQYFGPGTRLLVL.

Written as DNA, the CDR3 is TGTGCCAGCAGTTGGGACAGGAACACTGAAGCTTTCTTT. This translates into CASSWDRNTEAFF. The V call is TRBV27, the J call TRBJ1-1, with 7 bases lining up with TRBD1. V lost 4 bases to trimming and J lost 1 base; unmatched junction nucleotides: 0. Germline CDR1 MNHEY, CDR2 SMNVEV (reference sequence). The CDR3 has 13 residues.

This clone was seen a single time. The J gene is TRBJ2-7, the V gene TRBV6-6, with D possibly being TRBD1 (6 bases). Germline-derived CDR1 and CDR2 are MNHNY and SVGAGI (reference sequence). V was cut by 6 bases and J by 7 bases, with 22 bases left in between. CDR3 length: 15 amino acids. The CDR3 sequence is CASSSPTGFGLEQYF. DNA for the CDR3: TGTGCCAGCAGCAGTCCCACAGGGTTCGGGTTGGAGCAGTACTTC.

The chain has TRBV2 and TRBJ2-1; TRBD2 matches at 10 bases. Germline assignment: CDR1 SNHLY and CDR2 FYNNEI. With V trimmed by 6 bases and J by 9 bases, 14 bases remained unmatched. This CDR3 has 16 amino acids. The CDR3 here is CASRAILAGERSEQFF. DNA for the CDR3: TGTGCCAGCAGAGCCATTCTAGCGGGAGAAAGGAGTGAGCAGTTCTTC.

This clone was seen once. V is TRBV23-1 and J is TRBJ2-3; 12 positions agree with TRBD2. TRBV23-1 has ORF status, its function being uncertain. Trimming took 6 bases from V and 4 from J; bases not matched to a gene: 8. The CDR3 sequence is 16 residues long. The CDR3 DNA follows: TGCGCCAGCAGGCTAGCGGGAGGGCCCGGGGCAGATACGCAGTATTTT. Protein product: CASRLAGGPGADTQYF.

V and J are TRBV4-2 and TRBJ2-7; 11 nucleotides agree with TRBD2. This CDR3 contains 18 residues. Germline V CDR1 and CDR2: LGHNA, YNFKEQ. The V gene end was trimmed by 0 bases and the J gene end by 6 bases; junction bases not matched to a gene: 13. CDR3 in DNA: TGTGCCAGCAGCCAAGAGGGGACTAGCGGAGTTCAGGCCGGCGAGCAGTACTTC. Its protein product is CASSQEGTSGVQAGEQYF.

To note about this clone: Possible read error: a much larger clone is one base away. In nucleotides, the CDR3 is TGTGCCAGCAGTTCTACAGGGTACAATGAGCAGTTCTTC. It translates to CASSSTGYNEQFF. The gene calls are TRBV28 and TRBJ2-1; D possibly corresponds to TRBD1 (6 bases). Deletions cut 4 bases from V and 4 bases from J, with 8 bases between. CDR1 is MDHEN and CDR2 is SYDVKM in the germline V gene. The CDR3 extends over 13 amino acids.

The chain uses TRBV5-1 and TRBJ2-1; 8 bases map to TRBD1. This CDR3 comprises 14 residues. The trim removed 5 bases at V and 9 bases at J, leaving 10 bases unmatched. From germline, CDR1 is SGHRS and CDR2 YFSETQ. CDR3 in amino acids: CASRPGQDFLEQFF. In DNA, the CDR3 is TGCGCCAGCAGACCGGGACAGGACTTTCTTGAGCAGTTCTTC.

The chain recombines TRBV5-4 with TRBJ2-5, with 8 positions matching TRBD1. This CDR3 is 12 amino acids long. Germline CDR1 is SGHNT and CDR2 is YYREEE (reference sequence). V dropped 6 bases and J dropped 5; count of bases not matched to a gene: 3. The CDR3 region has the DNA TGTGCCAGCAACAACAGGGGGGAGACCCAGTACTTC. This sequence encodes CASNNRGETQYF.

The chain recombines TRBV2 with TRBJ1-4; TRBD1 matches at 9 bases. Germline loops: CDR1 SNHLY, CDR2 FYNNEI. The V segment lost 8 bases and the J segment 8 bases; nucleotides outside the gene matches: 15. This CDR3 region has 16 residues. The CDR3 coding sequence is TGTGCCAGCTCTCGGACAGGGGTGGTTCGAGCGGAAAAACTGTTTTTT. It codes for CASSRTGVVRAEKLFF. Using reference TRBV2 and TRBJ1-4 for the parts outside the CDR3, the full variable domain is EPEVTQTPSHQVTQMGQEVILRCVPISNHLYFYWYRQILGQKVEFLVSFYNNEISEKSEIFDDQFSVERPDGSNFTLKIRSTKLEDSAMYFCASSRTGVVRAEKLFFGSGTQLSVL.

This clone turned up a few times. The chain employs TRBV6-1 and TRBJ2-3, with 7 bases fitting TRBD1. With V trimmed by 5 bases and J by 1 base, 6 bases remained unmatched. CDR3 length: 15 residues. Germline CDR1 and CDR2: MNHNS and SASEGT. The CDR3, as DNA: TGTGCCAGCAGTAAGTCCGGGACAGGCACAGATACGCAGTATTTT. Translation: CASSKSGTGTDTQYF.

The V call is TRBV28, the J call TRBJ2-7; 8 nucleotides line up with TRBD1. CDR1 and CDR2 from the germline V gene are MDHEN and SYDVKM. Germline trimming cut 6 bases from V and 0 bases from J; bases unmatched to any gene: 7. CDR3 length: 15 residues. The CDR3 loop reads CASSEGTGTSYEQYF. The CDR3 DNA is TGTGCCAGCAGCGAGGGGACAGGAACCTCCTACGAGCAGTACTTC. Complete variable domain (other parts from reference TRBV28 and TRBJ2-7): DVKVTQSSRYLVKRTGEKVFLECVQDMDHENMFWYRQDPGLGLRLIYFSYDVKMKEKGDIPEGYSVSREKKERFSLILESASTNQTSMYLCASSEGTGTSYEQYFGPGTRLTVT.

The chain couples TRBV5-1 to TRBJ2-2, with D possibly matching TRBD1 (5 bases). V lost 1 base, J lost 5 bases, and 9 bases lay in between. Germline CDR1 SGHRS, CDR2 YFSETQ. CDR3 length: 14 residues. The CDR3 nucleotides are TGCGCCAGCAGCTTGCGCACAGGTACCGGGGAGCTGTTTTTT. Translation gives CASSLRTGTGELFF.

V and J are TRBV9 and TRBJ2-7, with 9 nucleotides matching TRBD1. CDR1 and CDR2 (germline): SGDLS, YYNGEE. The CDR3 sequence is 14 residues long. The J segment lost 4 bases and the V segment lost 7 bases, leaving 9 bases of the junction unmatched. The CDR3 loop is CASGPQDRGYEQYF. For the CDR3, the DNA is TGTGCCAGCGGCCCGCAGGACAGGGGTTACGAGCAGTACTTC.

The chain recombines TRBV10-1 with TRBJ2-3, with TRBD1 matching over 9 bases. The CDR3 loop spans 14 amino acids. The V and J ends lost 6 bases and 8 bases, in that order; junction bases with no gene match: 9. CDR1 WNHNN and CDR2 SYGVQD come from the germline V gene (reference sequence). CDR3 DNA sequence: TGCGCCAGCAGGGCCGGGACAGGGTCTAGTACGCAGTATTTT. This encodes CASRAGTGSSTQYF.

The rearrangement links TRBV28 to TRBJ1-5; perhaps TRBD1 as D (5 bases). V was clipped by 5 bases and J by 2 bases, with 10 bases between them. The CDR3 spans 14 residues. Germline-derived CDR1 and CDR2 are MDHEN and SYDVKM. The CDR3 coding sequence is TGTGCCAGCAGTGACTCGGGGGGCAATCAGCCCCAGCATTTT. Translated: CASSDSGGNQPQHF.

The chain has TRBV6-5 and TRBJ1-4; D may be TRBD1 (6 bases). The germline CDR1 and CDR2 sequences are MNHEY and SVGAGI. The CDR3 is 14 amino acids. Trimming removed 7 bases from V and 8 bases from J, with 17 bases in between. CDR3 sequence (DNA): TGTGCCAGCACCGTGTTGCACAGGGAAGAAAAACTGTTTTTT. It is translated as CASTVLHREEKLFF.